This entry concerns a single T cell receptor beta chain. Its antigen is still unknown. Germline V CDR1 and CDR2: SNHLY, FYNNEI. CDR3 size: 14 residues. V was trimmed by 6 bases and J by 2 bases, leaving 13 bases between them. The data were obtained in a study of T cell responses to AZD1222 COVID-19 vaccine. The assay was immunoSEQ multiplex PCR, and TCRdb's table has in-frame clones only and misses some. The sample consists of 60,000 to 85,000 clones, 85% of them appearing once. Findings of the study overall: Along spike, vaccine-associated CD4 TCRs were found throughout, with dominance at 160-218 and 743-854. White British people made up most donors, females outnumbered males, and clonal diversity was possibly underestimated.

V usage is TRBV2 and J usage is TRBJ1-1, with D maybe TRBD1 (5 bases). The receptor's source is an adult in good health. The material sequenced was peripheral blood, taken on day 0 of AZD1222 vaccination. CDR3 DNA sequence: TGTGCCAGCAGGTTCCGGGACTTAAACACTGAAGCTTTCTTT. Translation gives CASRFRDLNTEAFF.